What follows describes a single T cell receptor beta chain. This entry is derived from a study of blood T cell repertoires in COVID-19. With 3 bases clipped from V and 6 bases from J, the junction kept 7 bases outside the gene matches. The CDR3 contains 16 residues. Germline values: CDR1 SGDLS, CDR2 YYNGEE. Method: immunoSEQ multiplex PCR; TCRdb's copy keeps in-frame clones and lacks some. The sample includes 90,000 to 130,000 clones, about 88% of them seen just once. The sequenced sample was peripheral blood. The source of this sequence is a man aged 35 to 55 with acute or convalescent COVID-19. V usage is TRBV9 and J usage is TRBJ1-6; TRBD1 matches 9 bases. DNA for the CDR3: TGTGCCAGCAGCGCCCGGACAGGGGCGGGTAATTCACCCCTCCACTTT. The encoded protein is CASSARTGAGNSPLHF. Combining the CDR3 with reference TRBV9 and TRBJ1-6 gives the whole variable domain DSGVTQTPKHLITATGQRVTLRCSPRSGDLSVYWYQQSLDQGLQFLIQYYNGEERAKGNILERFSAQQFPDLHSELNLSSLELGDSALYFCASSARTGAGNSPLHFGNGTRLTVT.